This T cell receptor beta chain was captured by sequencing in a study of identical twins. Study results and limitations: Donors were not followed over many years; analysis was cross-sectional. Out-of-frame alpha sequences common to twins exhibited a surplus of low generation probability. Invariant MAIT and iNKT cells are populations that could partly confound zero-insertion analyses.

This clonotype was seen only a few times. No antigen is known for it. Each CDR3 protein is one row after TCRdb ran MiXCR on the 5' RACE reads. The repertoire holds a few hundred thousand distinct CDR3 sequences, about 8.3% seen once, with less than 4% in the top ten. Germline loops: CDR1 DFQATT, CDR2 SNEGSKA (reference sequence). The CDR3 extends over 15 amino acids. V lost 0 bases and J lost 3; bases outside the gene matches: 7. A further study also used this sample, focusing on yellow fever vaccine responses in identical twins.

The origin of this receptor is a woman aged 18-35 years in good health. The specimen sequenced was CD8+ T cells sorted from blood. The V gene is TRBV20-1, the J gene TRBJ2-7, with TRBD1 matching 8 bases. CDR3 coding DNA: TGCAGTGCTAGAGATCCGACAGGGGAACTCTACGAGCAGTACTTC. This encodes CSARDPTGELYEQYF.